Below are 19 T cell receptor beta chains sequenced from a single sample in a study of T cell clonality in common variable immunodeficiency. The protocol was immunoSEQ multiplex PCR, while the TCRdb copy is restricted to in-frame clones and leaves out a portion. Recorded here are about 47,000 clones, none singletons. Source material: peripheral blood mononuclear cells. These receptors were collected from a person aged 18 to 75 in good health.

This clone was seen a few times. The read stops 3 residues short of the end of the CDR3; the missing end is completed from the germline J gene. The chain has TRBV30 and TRBJ2-3; D is perhaps TRBD2 (7 bases). Germline V gene data show CDR1 as GTSNPN and CDR2 as SVGIG (reference sequence). There are 13 residues in the CDR3. The part of the CDR3 DNA that was read is TGTGCCTGGAGCGGGGGGCGGCAAGAGACG. Protein sequence: CAWSGGRQET. The entire CDR3 protein reads CAWSGGRQETQYF.

This clone was recorded at least ten times. The read ends 3 residues before the CDR3 terminus; that terminus is restored from the germline J gene. The chain recombines TRBV20-1 with TRBJ2-3; the match to TRBD2 covers 15 bases. CDR1 DFQATT and CDR2 SNEGSKA come from the germline V gene (reference sequence). V shed 4 bases, J shed 6 bases, and the junction held 5 bases outside the gene matches. The CDR3 contains 15 residues. CDR3 residues: CSAKVGTSGGDTQYF. The DNA read from the CDR3 is TGCAGTGCTAAAGTCGGGACTAGCGGGGGGGATACG.

The table lists this clone with many counts. Incomplete CDR3 DNA: TGTGCCAGCAGCTGGGGGGGCTCCTATAATTCACCC. Protein sequence: CASSWGGSYNSP. The complete CDR3 sequence is CASSWGGSYNSPLHF. The chain links TRBV7-2 to TRBJ1-6, with D possibly matching TRBD1 (5 bases). The read halts 3 residues ahead of the CDR3 end, with the missing end drawn from the germline J gene. Trimming pared 4 bases from V and 0 bases from J, leaving 7 bases between. CDR3 length: 15 residues. The germline CDR1 and CDR2 sequences are SGHTA and FQGNSA.

Many counts were recorded for this clone. The read gets to within 3 residues of the CDR3 end, and the germline J gene fills in the rest. This rearrangement joins TRBV7-9 to TRBJ1-5; D ambiguous. This CDR3 has 15 amino acids. The V end lost 0 bases, the J end lost 6 bases, and 12 bases lay between the germline ends. CDR1 is SEHNR and CDR2 is FQNEAQ in the germline V gene (reference sequence). The CDR3 loop is CASSLAEGAGQPQHF. The covered CDR3 bases are TGTGCCAGCAGCTTAGCAGAGGGCGCGGGTCAGCCC.

The table lists this clone with many counts. The DNA ends 3 residues before the CDR3 does, and the rest of the CDR3 is filled in from the germline J gene. The chain is built from TRBV14 and TRBJ1-4; maybe TRBD1 (6 bases). The CDR3 totals 18 residues. Germline lookup yields CDR1 SGHDN and CDR2 FVKESK. V was trimmed by 0 bases and J by 4 bases, leaving 18 bases between them. The CDR3 spells CASSQDRSGGRSNEKLFF. CDR3 DNA, as far as it was read: TGTGCCAGCAGCCAAGATCGTTCGGGGGGCAGGAGTAATGAAAAA.

This clone was detected ten times or more. The read terminates 3 residues ahead of where the CDR3 ends, so the germline J gene completes it. V gene TRBV11-2 combines with J gene TRBJ2-5; weak D call: TRBD1 (5 bases). CDR1 is SGHAT, CDR2 FQNNGV, per germline. The germline V and J ends were trimmed by 1 base and 3 bases, with 12 bases remaining between them. This CDR3 region has 15 residues. CDR3 loop: CASSLGFRAEETQYF. The CDR3 DNA, read in part, is TGTGCCAGCAGCTTAGGATTCAGGGCGGAAGAGACC.

In its sample, this clone was seen many times. The read ends 3 residues before the CDR3 terminus; that terminus is restored from the germline J gene. This chain connects TRBV29-1 to TRBJ1-2; 7 nucleotides match TRBD1. Trimming removed 1 base from V and 7 bases from J; junction bases left unmatched: 9. Germline V gives CDR1 SQVTM, CDR2 ANQGSEA. The length of the CDR3 is 14 residues. CDR3 DNA, as far as it was read: TGCAGCGTTGAAGGGGACAGCGGAAGAAGTGGC. Its translation is CSVEGDSGRSG. The whole CDR3 sequence reads CSVEGDSGRSGYTF.

This clone was detected ten times or more. The CDR3 end falls 3 residues outside the read, so it is completed with the germline J gene. The chain links TRBV6-1 to TRBJ1-5; no clear D. This CDR3 is built from 14 residues. From germline, CDR1 is MNHNS and CDR2 SASEGT. Trimming cost V 0 bases and J 7 bases, with 10 bases left between them. The CDR3 sequence: CASSEAGPPQPQHF. The sequenced CDR3 bases are TGTGCCAGCAGTGAAGCAGGGCCGCCCCAGCCC.

This clone was counted at least ten times. The DNA read from the CDR3 is TGTGCCAGCCAGGTGACAGGGACCTACGAG. The encoded protein is CASQVTGTYE. The CDR3 reads in full as CASQVTGTYEQYF. The rearrangement uses TRBV2 and TRBJ2-7; 7 nucleotides match TRBD1. The read gets to within 3 residues of the CDR3 end, and the germline J gene fills in the rest. Germline trimming cut 8 bases from V and 2 bases from J; bases unmatched to any gene: 6. Per the germline V gene, CDR1 is SNHLY and CDR2 is FYNNEI. The CDR3 loop spans 13 amino acids.

This clone was observed a handful of times. The read comes to an end 3 residues before the CDR3 does, leaving the germline J gene to fill in the end. In the same sample, other DNA sequences code for this CDR3. V and J are TRBV18 and TRBJ1-1, with TRBD1 as a possible D gene (5 bases). Germline loops: CDR1 KGHSH, CDR2 LQKENI. The CDR3 consists of 16 residues. The CDR3 here is CASSPNRRDSQETAFF. The sequenced CDR3 bases are TGTGCCAGCTCACCGAATCGACGGGACTCACAAGAGACA.

This clone was observed many times. The read terminates 3 residues ahead of where the CDR3 ends, so the germline J gene completes it. V usage is TRBV29-1 and J usage is TRBJ1-1; weak D call: TRBD1 (6 bases). Trimming removed 3 bases from V and 7 bases from J, with 21 bases in between. CDR3 length: 15 residues. Germline loops: CDR1 SQVTM, CDR2 ANQGSEA. The CDR3 here is CSVEPQQGAPFEAFF. The sequenced part of the CDR3 DNA is TGCAGCGTTGAGCCGCAACAGGGTGCCCCCTTTGAA.

This clone was counted at least ten times. The sequenced fragment ends 3 residues before the CDR3 boundary, so the rest is inferred from the germline J gene. This chain connects TRBV18 to TRBJ2-3; a possible D gene is TRBD1 (5 bases). V was clipped by 4 bases and J by 2 bases, with 10 bases between them. CDR3 length: 14 residues. Germline loops: CDR1 KGHSH, CDR2 LQKENI. The covered CDR3 bases are TGTGCCAGCTCACGAGACAGTGACACAGATACG. Its protein is CASSRDSDTDT. The full CDR3 is CASSRDSDTDTQYF.

This clone was seen repeatedly, ten times or more. The CDR3 end falls 3 residues outside the read, so it is completed with the germline J gene. This chain joins TRBV7-8 and TRBJ2-7; D is possibly TRBD2 (6 bases). Germline V gives CDR1 SGHVS, CDR2 FQNEAQ. Between the trimmed V and J ends, which lost 6 bases and 4 bases, there was a span of 13 bases. The length of the CDR3 is 13 residues. CDR3 in amino acids: CASRRGAGYEQYF. The CDR3 bases that were read are TGTGCCAGCAGGCGAGGAGCGGGTTACGAG.

This clone was observed at least ten times. Read data end 3 residues before the CDR3 end; the end is taken from the germline J gene. The J gene is TRBJ2-7, the V gene TRBV20-1; maybe TRBD1 (5 bases). The germline V and J ends were trimmed by 6 bases and 5 bases, with 17 bases remaining between them. Per germline, CDR1 DFQATT and CDR2 SNEGSKA (reference sequence). The CDR3 contains 13 residues. The DNA read from the CDR3 is TGCAGTGCCCCTGCTCCAGGGCACCACGAG. Its translation is CSAPAPGHHE. The complete CDR3 reads CSAPAPGHHEQYF.

This clone was seen repeatedly, ten times or more. The read falls 3 residues short of the CDR3 end, and the missing part is taken from the germline J gene. This chain links TRBV5-6 with TRBJ2-3; D is possibly TRBD1 (6 bases). The length of the CDR3 is 12 residues. In germline, CDR1 is SGHDT, CDR2 YYEEEE. Partial CDR3 DNA: TGTGCCAGTGCTCAGGGGAATCAGCCG. Its translation is CASAQGNQP. The full-length CDR3 reads as CASAQGNQPQYF.

This clone occurred many times. Coverage ceases 3 residues before the CDR3 finishes, and the germline J gene fills in the end. The J gene is TRBJ2-7, the V gene TRBV7-6, with unresolved D. Between the trimmed V and J ends, which lost 4 bases and 6 bases, there was a span of 19 bases. CDR3 length: 15 amino acids. In germline, CDR1 is SGHVS, CDR2 FNYEAQ. The covered CDR3 bases are TGTGCCAGCAGCTCCCCCTTTGATTCCAGCGTCGAG. The encoded protein is CASSSPFDSSVE. The whole CDR3 region reads CASSSPFDSSVEQYF.

This clone was recorded at least ten times. The CDR3 end lies 3 residues beyond the end of the read and is filled in from the germline J gene. This rearrangement joins TRBV7-8 to TRBJ1-3; D not certain. This CDR3 is built from 12 residues. Trimming cost V 4 bases and J 6 bases, with 7 bases left between them. Germline assignment: CDR1 SGHVS and CDR2 FQNEAQ. The DNA read from the CDR3 is TGTGCCAGCAGCTCACTTTCAAACACC. Amino acid sequence: CASSSLSNT. The whole CDR3 protein reads CASSSLSNTIYF.

This clone was seen many times. The read terminates 3 residues ahead of where the CDR3 ends, so the germline J gene completes it. The J gene is TRBJ2-3, the V gene TRBV2; TRBD1 matches 7 bases. Germline V lookup: CDR1 SNHLY, CDR2 FYNNEI. This CDR3 has 14 residues. Here the CDR3 reads CASSEAHGTVSQYF. The DNA read from the CDR3 is TGTGCCAGCAGTGAAGCCCATGGGACAGTTTCG. The full variable domain, in which reference TRBV2 and TRBJ2-3 provide the parts outside the CDR3, is EPEVTQTPSHQVTQMGQEVILRCVPISNHLYFYWYRQILGQKVEFLVSFYNNEISEKSEIFDDQFSVERPDGSNFTLKIRSTKLEDSAMYFCASSEAHGTVSQYFGPGTRLTVL.

This clone was detected many times. Incomplete CDR3 DNA: TGCGCCAGCAGCTTGGGGGGTAGCGGGACTAGCCTCTACAATGAG. This encodes CASSLGGSGTSLYNE. The full-length CDR3 reads as CASSLGGSGTSLYNEQFF. The rearrangement links TRBV5-1 to TRBJ2-1; 9 bases map to TRBD2. The read comes to an end 3 residues before the CDR3 does, leaving the germline J gene to fill in the end. V gave up 0 bases and J gave up 3 bases; unmatched junction bases: 10. The germline V gene has CDR1 SGHRS and CDR2 YFSETQ. The CDR3 is 18 residues long.